Here is one TCR beta chain with its context. Its cognate antigen is unknown. In this CDR3 the conserved last residue, phenylalanine or tryptophan, is missing, so a read error is likely. These data belong to a study of cytomegalovirus exposure and HLA in healthy donors. Method: immunoSEQ multiplex PCR; TCRdb's copy keeps in-frame clones and lacks some. The sample lists about 160,000 clones, around 85% seen once, with roughly 6% in the top ten. Regarding the study as a whole: Most TCR sequences were rare, but some public TCRs occurred in many donors. The study listed roughly 160 cytomegalovirus-associated TCR beta chains. Both high specificity and high sensitivity reportedly marked the classifier's diagnosis of cytomegalovirus status.

Germline CDR1 is SQVTM and CDR2 is ANQGSEA. CDR3 length: 11 residues. V dropped 6 bases and J dropped 0 bases, with 5 bases sitting between them. The chain links TRBV29-1 to TRBJ1-1; D gene unclear. Sequencing used PBMCs. The clonotype originates from a woman aged 25 to 39 in good health and CMV-seronegative. The CDR3 DNA reads TGCAGCGTCCAGGTGAACACTGAAGCTTTCCTT. It encodes CSVQVNTEAFL.